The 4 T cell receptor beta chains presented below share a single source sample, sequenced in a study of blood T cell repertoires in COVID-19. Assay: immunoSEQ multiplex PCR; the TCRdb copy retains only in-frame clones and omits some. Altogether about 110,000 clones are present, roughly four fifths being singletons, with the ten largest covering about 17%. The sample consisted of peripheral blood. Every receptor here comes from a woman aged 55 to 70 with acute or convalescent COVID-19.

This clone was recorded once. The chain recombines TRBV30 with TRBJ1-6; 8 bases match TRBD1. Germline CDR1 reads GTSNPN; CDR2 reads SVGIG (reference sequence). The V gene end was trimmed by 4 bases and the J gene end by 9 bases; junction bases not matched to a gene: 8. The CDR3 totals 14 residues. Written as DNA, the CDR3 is TGTGCCTGGACGGGAGACAGGGGTGGTTCACCCCTCCACTTT. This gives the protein CAWTGDRGGSPLHF. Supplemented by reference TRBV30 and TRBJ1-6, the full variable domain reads SQTIHQWPATLVQPVGSPLSLECTVEGTSNPNLYWYRQAAGRGLQLLFYSVGIGQISSEVPQNLSASRPQDRQFILSSKKLLLSDSGFYLCAWTGDRGGSPLHFGNGTRLTVT.

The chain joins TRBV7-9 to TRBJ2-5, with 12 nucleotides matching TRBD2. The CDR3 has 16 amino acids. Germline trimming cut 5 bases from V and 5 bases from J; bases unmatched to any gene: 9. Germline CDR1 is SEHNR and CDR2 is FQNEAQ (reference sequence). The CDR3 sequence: CASSPKTGTSGETQYF. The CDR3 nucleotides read TGTGCCAGCAGCCCCAAAACCGGGACTAGCGGGGAGACCCAGTACTTC.

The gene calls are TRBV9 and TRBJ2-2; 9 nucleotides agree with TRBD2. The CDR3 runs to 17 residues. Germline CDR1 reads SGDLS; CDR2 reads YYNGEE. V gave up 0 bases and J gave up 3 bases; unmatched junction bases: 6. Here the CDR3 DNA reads TGTGCCAGCAGCGTAGCTGCGGCTAGCGGGGACACCGGGGAGCTGTTTTTT. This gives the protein CASSVAAASGDTGELFF.

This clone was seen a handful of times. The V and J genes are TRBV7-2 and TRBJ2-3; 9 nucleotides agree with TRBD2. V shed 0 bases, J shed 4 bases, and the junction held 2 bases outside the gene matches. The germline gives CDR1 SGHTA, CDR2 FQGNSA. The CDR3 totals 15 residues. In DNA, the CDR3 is TGTGCCAGCAGCTTAGCGGCGGGGGGGCCAGATACGCAGTATTTT. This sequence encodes CASSLAAGGPDTQYF.